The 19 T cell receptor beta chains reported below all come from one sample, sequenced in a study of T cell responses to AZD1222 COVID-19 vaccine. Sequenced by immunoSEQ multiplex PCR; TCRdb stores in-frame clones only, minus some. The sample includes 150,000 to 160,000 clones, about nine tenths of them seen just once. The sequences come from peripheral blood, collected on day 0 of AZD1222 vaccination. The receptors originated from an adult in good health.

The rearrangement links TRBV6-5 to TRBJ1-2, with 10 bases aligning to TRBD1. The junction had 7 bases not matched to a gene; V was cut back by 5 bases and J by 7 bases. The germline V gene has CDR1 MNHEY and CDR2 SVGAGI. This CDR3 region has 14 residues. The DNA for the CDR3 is TGTGCCAGCAGTACGCGACAGGGGGCAAGTGGCTACACCTTC. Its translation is CASSTRQGASGYTF.

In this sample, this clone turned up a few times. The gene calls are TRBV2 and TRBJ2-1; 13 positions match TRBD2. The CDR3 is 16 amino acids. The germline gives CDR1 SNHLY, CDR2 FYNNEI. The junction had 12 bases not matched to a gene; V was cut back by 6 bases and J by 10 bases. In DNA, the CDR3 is TGTGCCAGCAGCCCGGGACTAGCGGGATTCTCGGAAGAGCAGTTCTTC. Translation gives CASSPGLAGFSEEQFF.

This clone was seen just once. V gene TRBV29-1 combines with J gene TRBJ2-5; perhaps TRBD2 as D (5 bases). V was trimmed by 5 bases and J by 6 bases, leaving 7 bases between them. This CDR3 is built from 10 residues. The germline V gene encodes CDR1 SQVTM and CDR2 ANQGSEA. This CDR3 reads CSVLAKTQYF. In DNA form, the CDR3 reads TGCAGCGTTCTAGCCAAGACCCAGTACTTC. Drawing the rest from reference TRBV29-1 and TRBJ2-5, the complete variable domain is SAVISQKPSRDICQRGTSLTIQCQVDSQVTMMFWYRQQPGQSLTLIATANQGSEATYESGFVIDKFPISRPNLTFSTLTVSNMSPEDSSIYLCSVLAKTQYFGPGTRLLVL.

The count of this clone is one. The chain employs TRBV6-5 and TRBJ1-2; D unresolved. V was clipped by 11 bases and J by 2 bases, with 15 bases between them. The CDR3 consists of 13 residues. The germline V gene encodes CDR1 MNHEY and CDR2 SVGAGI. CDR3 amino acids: CASELGQNYGYTF. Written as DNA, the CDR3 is TGTGCCTCCGAACTAGGCCAAAACTATGGCTACACCTTC.

The CDR3 DNA reads as TGTGCCAGCAGTGACCCGGGTTACACCGGGGAGCTGTTTTTT. It codes for CASSDPGYTGELFF. This chain connects TRBV25-1 to TRBJ2-2; no reliable D call. Trimming stripped 3 bases from V and 3 bases from J, with 8 bases between. Germline V gene sequence: CDR1 MGHDK, CDR2 SYGVNS. The CDR3 runs 14 residues.

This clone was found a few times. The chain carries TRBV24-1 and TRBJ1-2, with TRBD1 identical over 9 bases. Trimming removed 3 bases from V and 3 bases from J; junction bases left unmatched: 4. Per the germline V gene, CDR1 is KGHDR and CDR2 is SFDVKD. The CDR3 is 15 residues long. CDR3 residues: CATSDRTGEYYGYTF. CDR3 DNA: TGTGCCACCAGTGATCGGACAGGGGAATACTATGGCTACACCTTC.

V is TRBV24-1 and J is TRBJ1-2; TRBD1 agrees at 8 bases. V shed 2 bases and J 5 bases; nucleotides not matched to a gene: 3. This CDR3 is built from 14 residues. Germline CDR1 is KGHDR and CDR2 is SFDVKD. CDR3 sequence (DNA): TGTGCCACCAGTGATTCCAGGGGGCTTTATGGCTACACCTTC. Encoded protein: CATSDSRGLYGYTF.

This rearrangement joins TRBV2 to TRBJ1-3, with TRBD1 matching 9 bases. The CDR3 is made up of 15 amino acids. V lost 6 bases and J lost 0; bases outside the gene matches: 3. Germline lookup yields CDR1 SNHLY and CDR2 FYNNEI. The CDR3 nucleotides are TGTGCCAGCAGGGGACAGGGAACCTCTGGAAACACCATATATTTT. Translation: CASRGQGTSGNTIYF. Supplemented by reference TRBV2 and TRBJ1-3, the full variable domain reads EPEVTQTPSHQVTQMGQEVILRCVPISNHLYFYWYRQILGQKVEFLVSFYNNEISEKSEIFDDQFSVERPDGSNFTLKIRSTKLEDSAMYFCASRGQGTSGNTIYFGEGSWLTVV.

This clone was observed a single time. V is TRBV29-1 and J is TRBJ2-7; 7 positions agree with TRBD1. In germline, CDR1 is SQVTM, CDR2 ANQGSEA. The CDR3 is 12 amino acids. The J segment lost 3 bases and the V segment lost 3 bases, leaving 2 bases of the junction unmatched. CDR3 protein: CSVEGQNYEQYF. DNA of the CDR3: TGCAGCGTTGAGGGACAGAACTACGAGCAGTACTTC.

The CDR3 sequence is CASTFTGAVNTEAFF. CDR3 bases: TGTGCCAGCACCTTCACAGGGGCAGTGAACACTGAAGCTTTCTTT. The chain uses TRBV7-8 and TRBJ1-1; 7 bases are a match to TRBD1. V gave up 7 bases and J gave up 0 bases; unmatched junction bases: 8. The CDR3 spans 15 residues. Germline V gene data show CDR1 as SGHVS and CDR2 as FQNEAQ. The variable domain in full, with the rest retrieved from reference TRBV7-8 and TRBJ1-1, is GAGVSQSPRYKVAKRGQDVALRCDPISGHVSLFWYQQALGQGPEFLTYFQNEAQLDKSGLPSDRFFAERPEGSVSTLKIQRTQQEDSAVYLCASTFTGAVNTEAFFGQGTRLTVV.

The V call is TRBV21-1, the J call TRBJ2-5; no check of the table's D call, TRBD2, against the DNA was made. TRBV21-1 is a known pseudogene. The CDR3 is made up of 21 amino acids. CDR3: CASSKEGQGASGRAVWETQYF. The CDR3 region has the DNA TGTGCCAGCAGCAAAGAAGGACAGGGGGCAAGCGGGAGGGCCGTGTGGGAGACCCAGTACTTC.

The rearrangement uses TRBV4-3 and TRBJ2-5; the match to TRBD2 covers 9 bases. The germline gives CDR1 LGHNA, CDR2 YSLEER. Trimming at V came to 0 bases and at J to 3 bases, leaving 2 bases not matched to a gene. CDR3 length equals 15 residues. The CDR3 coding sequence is TGCGCCAGCAGCCAAGAATGGACTAGCGAAGAGACCCAGTACTTC. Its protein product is CASSQEWTSEETQYF.

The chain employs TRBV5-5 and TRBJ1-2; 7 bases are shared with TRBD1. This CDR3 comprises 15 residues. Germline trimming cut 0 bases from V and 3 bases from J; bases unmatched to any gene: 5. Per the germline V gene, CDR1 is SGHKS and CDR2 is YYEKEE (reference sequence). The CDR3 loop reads CASSLEGASYYGYTF. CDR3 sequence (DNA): TGTGCCAGCAGCTTGGAGGGGGCGTCCTACTATGGCTACACCTTC.

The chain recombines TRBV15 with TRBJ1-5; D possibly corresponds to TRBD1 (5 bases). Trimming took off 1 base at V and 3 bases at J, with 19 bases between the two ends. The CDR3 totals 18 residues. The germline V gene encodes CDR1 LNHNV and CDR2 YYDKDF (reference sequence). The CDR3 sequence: CATSRVGGTEQLNQPQHF. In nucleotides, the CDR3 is TGTGCCACCAGCAGAGTTGGGGGGACGGAACAACTCAATCAGCCCCAGCATTTT. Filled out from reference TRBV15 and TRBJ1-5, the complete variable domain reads DAMVIQNPRYQVTQFGKPVTLSCSQTLNHNVMYWYQQKSSQAPKLLFHYYDKDFNNEADTPDNFQSRRPNTSFCFLDIRSPGLGDTAMYLCATSRVGGTEQLNQPQHFGDGTRLSIL.

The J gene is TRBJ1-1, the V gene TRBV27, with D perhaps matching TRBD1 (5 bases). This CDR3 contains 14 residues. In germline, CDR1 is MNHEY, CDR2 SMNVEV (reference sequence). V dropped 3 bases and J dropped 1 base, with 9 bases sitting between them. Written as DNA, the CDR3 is TGTGCCAGCAGTTTTGGACAAGCGAACACTGAAGCTTTCTTT. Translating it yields CASSFGQANTEAFF.

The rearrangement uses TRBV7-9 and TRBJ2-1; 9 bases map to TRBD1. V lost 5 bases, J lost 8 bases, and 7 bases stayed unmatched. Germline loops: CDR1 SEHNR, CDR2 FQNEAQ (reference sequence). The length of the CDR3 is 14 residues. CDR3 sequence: CASSRDRALDEQFF. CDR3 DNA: TGTGCCAGCAGCCGGGACAGGGCACTGGATGAGCAGTTCTTC. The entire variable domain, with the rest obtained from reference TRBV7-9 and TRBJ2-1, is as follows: DTGVSQNPRHKITKRGQNVTFRCDPISEHNRLYWYRQTLGQGPEFLTYFQNEAQLEKSRLLSDRFSAERPKGSFSTLEIQRTEQGDSAMYLCASSRDRALDEQFFGPGTRLTVL.

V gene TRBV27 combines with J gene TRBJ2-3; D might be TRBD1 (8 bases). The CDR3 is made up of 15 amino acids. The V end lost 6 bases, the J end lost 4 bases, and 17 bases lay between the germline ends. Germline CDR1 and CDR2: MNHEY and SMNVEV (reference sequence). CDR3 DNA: TGTGCCAGCAGGGGAAGGACAGGGAGGGCAGATACGCAGTATTTT. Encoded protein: CASRGRTGRADTQYF.

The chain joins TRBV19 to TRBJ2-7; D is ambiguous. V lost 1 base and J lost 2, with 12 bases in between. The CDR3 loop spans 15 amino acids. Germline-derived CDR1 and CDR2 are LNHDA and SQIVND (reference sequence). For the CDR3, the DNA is TGTGCCAGTAGTATAGGGAATGTCGATACCTACGAGCAGTACTTC. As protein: CASSIGNVDTYEQYF.

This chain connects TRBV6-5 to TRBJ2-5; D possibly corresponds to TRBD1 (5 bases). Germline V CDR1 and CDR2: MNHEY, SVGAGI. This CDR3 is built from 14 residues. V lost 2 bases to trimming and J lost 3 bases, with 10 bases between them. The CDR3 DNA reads TGTGCCAGCAGTTACGGCCGCAGGGAAGAGACCCAGTACTTC. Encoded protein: CASSYGRREETQYF.